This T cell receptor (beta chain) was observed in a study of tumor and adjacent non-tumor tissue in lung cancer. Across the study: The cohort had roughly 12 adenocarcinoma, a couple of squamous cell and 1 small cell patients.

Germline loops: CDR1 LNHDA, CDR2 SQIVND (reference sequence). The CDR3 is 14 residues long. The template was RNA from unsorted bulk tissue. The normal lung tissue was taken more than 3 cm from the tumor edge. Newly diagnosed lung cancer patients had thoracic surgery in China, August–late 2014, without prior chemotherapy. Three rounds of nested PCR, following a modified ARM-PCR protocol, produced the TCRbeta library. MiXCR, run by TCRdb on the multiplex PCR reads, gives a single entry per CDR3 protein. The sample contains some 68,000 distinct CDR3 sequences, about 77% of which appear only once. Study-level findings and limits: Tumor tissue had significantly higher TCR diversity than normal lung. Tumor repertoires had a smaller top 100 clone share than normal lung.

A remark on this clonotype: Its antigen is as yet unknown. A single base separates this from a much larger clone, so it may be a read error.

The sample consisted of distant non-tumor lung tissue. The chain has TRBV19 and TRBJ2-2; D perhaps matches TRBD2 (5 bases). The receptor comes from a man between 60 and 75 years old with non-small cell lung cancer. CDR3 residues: CASSISRISGELLF. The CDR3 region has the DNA TGTGCCAGTAGTATCTCTCGGATTTCCGGGGAGCTGCTTTTT.